This T cell receptor (beta chain) emerged from a study of early stage breast cancer tumors. Only in-frame clones appear in the TCRdb table, and some are missing; sequencing was by immunoSEQ multiplex PCR. The table shows about 21,000 clones, with 70% to 80% occurring only once. Trimming removed 0 bases from V and 0 bases from J; junction bases left unmatched: 3. Germline V gene data show CDR1 as SGHRS and CDR2 as YFSETQ. This CDR3 is built from 16 residues. Sequenced sample: blood. This sequence was found in a person in their sixties or seventies with breast cancer. The rearrangement joins TRBV5-1 to TRBJ2-1; 7 nucleotides align to TRBD1. The CDR3 sequence: CASSLVGDSSYNEQFF. The CDR3 DNA reads as TGCGCCAGCAGCTTGGTAGGGGACAGCTCCTACAATGAGCAGTTCTTC.